These T cell receptor beta chains were read from a single sample in a study of shared clonotypes between healthy human individuals. Clones were sequenced by immunoSEQ multiplex PCR, and TCRdb holds only the in-frame ones, with some missing. The table shows about 2.1 million clones, with approximately 92% occurring only once. The sequenced sample was naive CD8+ T cells from PBMCs. The receptors were sampled from a man younger than 30 in good health. Some clones in this sample may be carry-over from other donors' samples. Both conserved end residues are part of each CDR3. D genes are given only for firm matches. Some rows mark clone size as missing; the rest say once, few, many or name a class of expanded clone.

d_call,clone_size,v_call,j_call,cdr3_nt,cdr3_aa
TRBD2,.,TRBV9,TRBJ2-7,TGTGCCAGCAGCTTTGGGACTAGCGTCCTGGGGCAGTACTTC,CASSFGTSVLGQYF
TRBD2,.,TRBV19,TRBJ2-1,TGTGCCAGTACCCCCGGGGGGGAGATCTCCTACAATGAGCAGTTCTTC,CASTPGGEISYNEQFF
TRBD2,.,TRBV6-5,TRBJ2-1,TGTGCCAGCAGTATAGCGGGAGGGCCGGGCTATGAGCAGTTCTTC,CASSIAGGPGYEQFF
.,once,TRBV9,TRBJ2-3,TGTGCCAGCAGCCCGGACACAAACTCAGATACGCAGTATTTT,CASSPDTNSDTQYF
.,.,TRBV28,TRBJ1-5,TGTGCCAGCAGTTTTGTGCAGGGACTTTTCCAGCATTTT,CASSFVQGLFQHF
.,.,TRBV5-1,TRBJ2-3,TGCGCCAGCAGCTCACCGGGACTTCCCCAGGGTACGCAGTATTTT,CASSSPGLPQGTQYF
.,.,TRBV29-1,TRBJ2-1,TGCAGCGTCCCAATAGCGGTCCCCTACAATGAGCAGTTCTTC,CSVPIAVPYNEQFF
.,.,TRBV28,TRBJ2-7,TGTGCCAGCCGGGGGACAGTCAGCTCCTACGAGCAGTACTTC,CASRGTVSSYEQYF
TRBD1,.,TRBV6-6,TRBJ2-1,TGTGCCAGCAGTTATGGGACAGGCTCCTACAATGAGCAGTTCTTC,CASSYGTGSYNEQFF
TRBD2,.,TRBV29-1,TRBJ2-3,TGCAGCGTGGCGGGACTAGCAGATAAAGATACGCAGTATTTT,CSVAGLADKDTQYF
.,.,TRBV15,TRBJ2-1,TGTGCCACCAGCAGACTTCTAGCGACAACAGGCGATGAGCAGTTCTTC,CATSRLLATTGDEQFF
.,.,TRBV6-5,TRBJ2-7,TGTGCCAGCAGTTACTCGATAGGACCTTTATACGAGCAGTACTTC,CASSYSIGPLYEQYF
TRBD2,.,TRBV9,TRBJ2-7,TGTGCCAGCAGCGTGGCGGGAGTCCACGAGCAGTACTTC,CASSVAGVHEQYF
.,.,TRBV25-1,TRBJ2-5,TGTGCCAGCAGTGAATACGGGGGAGAGACCCAGTACTTC,CASSEYGGETQYF
.,.,TRBV28,TRBJ1-2,TGTGCCAGCAGTTTCGACATCTCCTATGGCTACACCTTC,CASSFDISYGYTF
TRBD2,.,TRBV9,TRBJ2-7,TGTGCCAGCAGCGTAGTTGGACTAGCGGTATCCTACGAGCAGTACTTC,CASSVVGLAVSYEQYF
.,.,TRBV6-1,TRBJ2-7,TGTGCCAGCAGTGCGTTTGTGGGATACGAGCAGTACTTC,CASSAFVGYEQYF
.,.,TRBV5-1,TRBJ2-3,TGCGCCAGCAGCTTGGATTTGGGCGGTAGCACAGATACGCAGTATTTT,CASSLDLGGSTDTQYF
.,.,TRBV5-5,TRBJ1-2,TGTGCCAGCAGCTTTATTCCGGGATCACACTATGGCTACACCTTC,CASSFIPGSHYGYTF
.,.,TRBV9,TRBJ2-5,TGTGCCAGCAGCGAGCCAGGCCTGACAGGCCGGGAAGAGACCCAGTACTTC,CASSEPGLTGREETQYF